The rows below give T cell receptor beta chains drawn from one sample of a study of T cell responses to AZD1222 COVID-19 vaccine. TCRdb's copy holds only in-frame clones and misses some; the assay was immunoSEQ multiplex PCR. Of about 110,000 clones detected, approximately 94% appear once; the ten largest clones hold 2.9%. The sample was peripheral blood, taken 28 days after the second AZD1222 dose. The receptors here all came from an adult who received the AZD1222 COVID-19 vaccine. Each CDR3 is given with its conserved first and last residue. Fields, in order: V gene, CDR3 protein.

V: TRBV19; CDR3: CASSTIVSSYEQYF
V: TRBV7-6; CDR3: CASSLAGGPFDEQYF
V: TRBV11-2; CDR3: CASSLDMTGVMNTEAFF
V: TRBV19; CDR3: CASSNPQLGPTSYEQYF
V: TRBV25-1; CDR3: CASSEPSLSYEQYF
V: TRBV2; CDR3: CASSVDTSYEQYF
V: TRBV5-4; CDR3: CASSSRDQNTEVFF
V: TRBV4-1; CDR3: CASSQAGGEGTEAFF
V: TRBV5-1; CDR3: CASSLGGGSGWNEQFF
V: TRBV7-9; CDR3: CASSGTADYLQSGNTIYF
V: TRBV3-1/TRBV3-2; CDR3: CASSQDVLGGRSEQYF
V: TRBV6-1; CDR3: CASSEWRFEAFF
V: TRBV2; CDR3: CASSESRKGYSNQPQHF
V: TRBV10-2; CDR3: CASSWTSGGPDTQYF
V: TRBV2; CDR3: CASSVENSNQPQHF
V: TRBV5-6; CDR3: CASSLGAGLNTGELFF
V: TRBV6-4; CDR3: CASSETGVGTEAFF
V: TRBV10-1; CDR3: CASREGHNYGYTF
V: TRBV6-5; CDR3: CASNPAEGAGGYTF
V: TRBV5-6; CDR3: CASSLTGPYGYTF
V: TRBV3-1/TRBV3-2; CDR3: CASSQNDMNTEAFF
V: TRBV5-4; CDR3: CASSQESYRGGRGYTF
V: TRBV18; CDR3: CASSPYGQNQPQHF
V: TRBV6-4; CDR3: CASSDPRQGNYGYTF
V: TRBV18; CDR3: CASSQYRGLQTTDTQYF
V: TRBV3-1/TRBV3-2; CDR3: CASSQVSGSSYEQYF
V: TRBV7-9; CDR3: CASSLGVQGHEAFF
V: TRBV6-5; CDR3: CASRPVGNTEAFF
V: TRBV7-9; CDR3: CASSSQGANTEAFF
V: TRBV18; CDR3: CASSPGQDSYEQYF
V: TRBV5-4; CDR3: CASSSSLQTRYGYTF
V: TRBV5-1; CDR3: CASSLAGRGTDTQYF
V: TRBV12-3/TRBV12-4; CDR3: CASSLLYEQYF
V: TRBV25-1; CDR3: CASSQAGFYEQYF
V: TRBV29-1; CDR3: CSVTTDYSNQPQHF
V: TRBV7-6; CDR3: CASSPNFAARPTDTQYF